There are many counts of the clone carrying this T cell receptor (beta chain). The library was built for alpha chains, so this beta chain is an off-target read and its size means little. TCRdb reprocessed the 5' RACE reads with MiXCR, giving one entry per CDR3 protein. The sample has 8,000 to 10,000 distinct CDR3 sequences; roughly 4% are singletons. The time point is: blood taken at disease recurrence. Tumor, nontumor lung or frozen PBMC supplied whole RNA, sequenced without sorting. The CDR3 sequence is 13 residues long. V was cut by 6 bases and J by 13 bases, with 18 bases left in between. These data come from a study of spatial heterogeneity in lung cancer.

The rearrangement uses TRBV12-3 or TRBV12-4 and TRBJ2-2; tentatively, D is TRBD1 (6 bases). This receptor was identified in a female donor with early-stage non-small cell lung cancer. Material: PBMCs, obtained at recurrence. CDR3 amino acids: CASSPTGTRGLFF. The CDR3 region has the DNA TGTGCCAGCAGCCCAACAGGGACCCGGGGGCTGTTTTTT.